Sequencing of this T cell receptor beta chain was carried out in a study of shared clonotypes between healthy human individuals. Germline V gene data show CDR1 as SGHAT and CDR2 as FQNNGV. V dropped 1 base and J dropped 0 bases, with 9 bases sitting between them. The CDR3 totals 15 residues. Clones were sequenced by immunoSEQ multiplex PCR, and TCRdb holds only the in-frame ones, with some missing. Here the sample spans hundreds of thousands of clones, 60% to 80% being singletons. The V gene is TRBV11-2, the J gene TRBJ1-2, with no clear D. The receptor comes from a woman aged 30 to 39 in good health. The source material was memory CD4+ T cells sorted from blood. Subset indicated: CD45RA-negative fraction. This chain's CDR3 is CASSLGAASNYGYTF. The CDR3 DNA is TGTGCCAGCAGCTTAGGTGCGGCATCTAACTATGGCTACACCTTC.